This T cell receptor (beta chain) was captured in a study of T cells after posttransplantation cyclophosphamide. Study-wide results and limits: Skin or GI-infiltrating T cells shared few TRB sequences with blood. Recipient CMV seropositivity and CMV reactivation strongly tracked TRB clonality.

The V and J ends lost 6 bases and 5 bases respectively, with 7 bases between them. Germline V lookup: CDR1 MDHEN, CDR2 SYDVKM. The CDR3 length is 11 residues. A remark on this clone: Its antigen is as yet unknown.

TCRdb's copy holds only in-frame clones and misses some; the assay was immunoSEQ multiplex PCR. Observed are 20,000 to 25,000 clones, no singletons, with the top ten taking 6% to 7%. The TCR sequence derives from an older woman in good health, CMV-negative, and a related stem cell transplant donor. The chain uses TRBV28 and TRBJ1-1; unclear D gene. Sequencing was done on a sample of PBMCs. The CDR3 reads CASSTVTEAFF. CDR3 in DNA: TGTGCCAGCAGCACGGTTACTGAAGCTTTCTTT.